The T cell receptor (beta chain) described here comes from a study of blood T cell repertoires in COVID-19. V shed 5 bases and J shed 5 bases, with 16 bases lying between them. CDR1 is SGHNT, CDR2 YENEEA, per germline. This CDR3 contains 14 residues. This clone was picked up one time. The method was immunoSEQ multiplex PCR; TCRdb's version includes in-frame clones alone and lacks a portion of them. This table has 200,000 to 250,000 clones, around 80% appearing once. Material for sequencing was peripheral blood. This TCR was sampled from a woman older than 75 with acute or convalescent COVID-19. The gene calls are TRBV11-3 and TRBJ2-7; D might be TRBD2 (5 bases). The CDR3 here is CASSPGRGSDEQYF. The CDR3 DNA is TGTGCCAGCAGCCCCGGACGGGGAAGCGACGAGCAGTACTTC.